Listed below are T cell receptor beta chains from one sample, sequenced in a study of TIL therapy for anti-PD-1-resistant metastatic lung cancer. Data came from immunoSEQ multiplex PCR; TCRdb stores just in-frame clones and leaves some out. The sample holds 57,000 or so clones, more than 75% seen once. The source material was blood, sampled at baseline. The receptors were sampled from a person aged 25 to 80 with non-small cell lung cancer. The conserved cysteine and the conserved F or W are not part of the CDR3 here. The order of the fields is V gene, J gene, CDR3 protein.

>TRBV3-1/TRBV3-2|TRBJ2-3
ASSPPLAGGRGTQY
>TRBV5-4|TRBJ1-3
ASSSSPRGVSSDTIY
>TRBV5-1|TRBJ2-7
ASSAGNGNEQY
>TRBV27|TRBJ2-7
ASSFAGRVEQY
>TRBV4-1|TRBJ2-3
ASSQEPRGLAGIFAQY
>TRBV6-6|TRBJ2-1
ASTSGSGEQF
>TRBV5-8|TRBJ1-2
ASSWNLYMGVNYGYT
>TRBV30|TRBJ1-4
AWSAGSLPGKKLF
>TRBV3-1/TRBV3-2|TRBJ1-4
ASSQAEKLF
>TRBV28|TRBJ2-3
ASSTRQGGTDTQY
>TRBV27|TRBJ2-1
ASSVYNSPYNEQF